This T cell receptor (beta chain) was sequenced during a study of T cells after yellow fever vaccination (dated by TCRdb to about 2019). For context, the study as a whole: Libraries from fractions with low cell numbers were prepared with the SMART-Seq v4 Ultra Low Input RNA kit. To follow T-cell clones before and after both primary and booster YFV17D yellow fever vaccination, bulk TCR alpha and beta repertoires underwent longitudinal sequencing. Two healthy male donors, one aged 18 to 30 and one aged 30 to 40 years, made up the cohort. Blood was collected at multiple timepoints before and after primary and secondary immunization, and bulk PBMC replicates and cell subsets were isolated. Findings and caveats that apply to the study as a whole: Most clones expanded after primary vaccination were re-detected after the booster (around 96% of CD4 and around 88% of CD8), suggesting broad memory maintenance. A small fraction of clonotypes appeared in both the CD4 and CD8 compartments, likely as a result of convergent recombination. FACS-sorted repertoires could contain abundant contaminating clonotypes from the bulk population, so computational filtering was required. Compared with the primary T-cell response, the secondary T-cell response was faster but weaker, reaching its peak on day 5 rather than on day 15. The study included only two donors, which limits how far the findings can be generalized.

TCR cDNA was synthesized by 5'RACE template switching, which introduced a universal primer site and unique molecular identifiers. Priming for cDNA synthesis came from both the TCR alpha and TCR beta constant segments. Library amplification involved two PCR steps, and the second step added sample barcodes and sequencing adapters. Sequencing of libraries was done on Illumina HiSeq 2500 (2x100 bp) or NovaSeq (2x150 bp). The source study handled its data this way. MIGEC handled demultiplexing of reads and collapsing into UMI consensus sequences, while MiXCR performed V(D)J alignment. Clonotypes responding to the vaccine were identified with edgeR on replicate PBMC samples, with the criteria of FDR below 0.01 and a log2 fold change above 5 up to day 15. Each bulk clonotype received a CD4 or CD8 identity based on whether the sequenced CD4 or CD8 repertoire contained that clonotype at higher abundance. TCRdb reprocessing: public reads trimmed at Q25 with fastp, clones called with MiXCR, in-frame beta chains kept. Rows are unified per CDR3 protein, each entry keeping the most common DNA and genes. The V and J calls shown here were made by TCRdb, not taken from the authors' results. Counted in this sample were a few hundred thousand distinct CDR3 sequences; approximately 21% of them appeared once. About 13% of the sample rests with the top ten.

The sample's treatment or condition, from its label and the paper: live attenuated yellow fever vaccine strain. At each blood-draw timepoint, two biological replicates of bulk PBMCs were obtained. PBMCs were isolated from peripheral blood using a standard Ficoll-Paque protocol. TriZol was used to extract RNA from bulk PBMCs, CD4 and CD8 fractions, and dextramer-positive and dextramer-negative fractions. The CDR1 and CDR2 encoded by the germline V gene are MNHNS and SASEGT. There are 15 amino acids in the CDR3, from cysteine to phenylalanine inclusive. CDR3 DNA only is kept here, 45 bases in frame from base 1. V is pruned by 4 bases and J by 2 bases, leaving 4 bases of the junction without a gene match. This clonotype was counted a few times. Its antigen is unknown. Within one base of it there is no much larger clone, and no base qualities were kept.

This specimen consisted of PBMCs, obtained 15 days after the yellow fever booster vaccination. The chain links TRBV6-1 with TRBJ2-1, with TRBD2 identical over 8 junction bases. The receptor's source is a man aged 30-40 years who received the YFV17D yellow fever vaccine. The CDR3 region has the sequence CASSALSGAYNEQFF. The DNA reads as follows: TGTGCCAGCAGTGCGCTTAGCGGGGCCTACAATGAGCAGTTCTTC.